Shown below are 32 T cell receptor beta chains from a single sample sequenced in a study of T cell clonality in common variable immunodeficiency (dated by TCRdb to 2014 to 2015). The library relied on the immunoSEQ multiplex PCR assay. TCRdb holds this immuneACCESS table with in-frame rearrangements only. Some clones are missing; in checked studies, unresolved V genes explain under half, and the rest has no known cause. This sample was tabulated with under 65,000 clones, among which there are no singletons. The ten largest make up about 0.85% of the sample. Sequenced material: peripheral blood mononuclear cells. The receptors derive from a person aged 18 to 70 in good health.

This clone was counted many times. The CDR3 extends 3 residues past the end of the read, so its final part is completed from the germline J gene. This chain joins TRBV20-1 and TRBJ1-2, with TRBD1 as a possible D gene (6 bases). The CDR3 runs 12 residues. CDR1 DFQATT and CDR2 SNEGSKA come from the germline V gene (reference sequence). Trimming shortened V by 5 bases and J by 6 bases, and 13 bases separated the two germline ends. The CDR3 loop is CSAAMDSDGYTF. The part of the CDR3 DNA that was read is TGCAGTGCTGCCATGGACAGTGATGGC.

This clone was seen at least ten times. CDR3 residues: CASSGRRGGTDTQYF. CDR3 bases read: TGTGCCAGCAGTGGGCGACGGGGGGGCACAGATACG. This chain connects TRBV6-1 to TRBJ2-3; 7 bases align to TRBD2. The read terminates 3 residues before the CDR3 end, so the remaining end is supplied by the germline J gene. The J segment lost 1 base and the V segment lost 4 bases, leaving 5 bases of the junction unmatched. Germline loops: CDR1 MNHNS, CDR2 SASEGT. The length of the CDR3 is 15 residues.

This clone was counted at least ten times. The CDR3 is CASSIPGTGANVLTF. The part of the CDR3 DNA that was read is TGTGCCAGTAGTATACCAGGGACTGGGGCCAACGTC. V usage is TRBV19 and J usage is TRBJ2-6, with a possible D match to TRBD1 (5 bases). The read ends 3 residues shy of where the CDR3 ends; the end is completed using the germline J gene. The CDR3 has 15 amino acids. Germline values: CDR1 LNHDA, CDR2 SQIVND (reference sequence). The ends were cut back, 2 bases at V and 2 bases at J, with 7 bases in the middle.

In its sample, this clone was seen many times. The CDR3 end lies 3 residues beyond the end of the read and is filled in from the germline J gene. V is TRBV18 and J is TRBJ2-5, with D perhaps TRBD1 (5 bases). Per the germline V gene, CDR1 is KGHSH and CDR2 is LQKENI. The CDR3 spans 19 residues. Trimming cost V 2 bases and J 2 bases, with 24 bases left between them. CDR3 amino acids: CASSPAGRRSASIQETQYF. CDR3 DNA, as far as it was read: TGTGCCAGCTCACCAGCAGGGCGCAGATCGGCCTCGATTCAAGAGACC.

This clone was seen repeatedly, ten times or more. The read is 3 residues too short to cover the CDR3 end, so that end is filled in from the germline J gene. This chain links TRBV19 with TRBJ1-6, with D possibly being TRBD1 (6 bases). CDR3 length: 14 residues. Trimming stripped 5 bases from V and 10 bases from J, with 15 bases between. Germline loops: CDR1 LNHDA, CDR2 SQIVND (reference sequence). The CDR3 DNA, read in part, is TGTGCCAGTAGTCTACAGGGTTCGGGGTCACCC. This codes for CASSLQGSGSP. The whole CDR3 protein is CASSLQGSGSPLHF.

This clone was detected only a few times. The read is 3 residues too short to cover the CDR3 end, so that end is filled in from the germline J gene. The rearrangement links TRBV19 to TRBJ1-2; D unclear. CDR3 size: 16 residues. The germline V gene has CDR1 LNHDA and CDR2 SQIVND (reference sequence). CDR3 region: CASSKTSGSVYNDYTF. Incomplete CDR3 DNA: TGTGCCAGTAGTAAGACTAGCGGGAGTGTCTACAATGAC.

Details on this clone: The read finishes 3 residues shy of the CDR3 end, and the germline J gene is used to complete it. The chain is built from TRBV19 and TRBJ1-2, with D possibly matching TRBD1 (5 bases). CDR3 length: 13 amino acids. Germline values: CDR1 LNHDA, CDR2 SQIVND (reference sequence). Partial CDR3 DNA: TGTGCCAGTTCGGCGGCGGACACAGATACC. Encoded protein: CASSAADTDT. The whole CDR3 region reads CASSAADTDTYTF. The full variable domain, its missing parts supplied by reference TRBV19 and TRBJ1-2, is DGGITQSPKYLFRKEGQNVTLSCEQNLNHDAMYWYRQDPGQGLRLIYYSQIVNDFQKGDIAEGYSVSREKKESFPLTVTSAQKNPTAFYLCASSAADTDTYTFGSGTRLTVV.

This clone was detected a few times. The read ends 3 residues before the CDR3 terminus; that terminus is restored from the germline J gene. The rearrangement uses TRBV7-9 and TRBJ2-7, with TRBD2 as a possible D gene (5 bases). The germline gives CDR1 SEHNR, CDR2 FQNEAQ (reference sequence). The CDR3 is 15 residues long. The V gene lost 6 bases and the J gene lost 1 base, with 16 bases spanning the gap. The CDR3 DNA, read in part, is TGTGCCAGCAGTTCCACAGCGACTACTTCCTACGAG. Its protein is CASSSTATTSYE. The full CDR3 protein reads CASSSTATTSYEQYF.

This clone was observed at least ten times. Mismatch with germline at one junction end may stem from a read error. The CDR3 end falls 3 residues outside the read, so it is completed with the germline J gene. The V and J genes are TRBV4-2 and TRBJ2-2, with D possibly called TRBD1 or TRBD2 (7 bases each). Germline V CDR1 and CDR2: LGHNA, YNFKEQ. The CDR3 is 18 residues long. The sequenced part of the CDR3 DNA is TGCGCCAGCAGCCAAGCTCCCCTGGGGAGGGGGCACACCGGGGAG. Its protein is CASSQAPLGRGHTGE. The entire CDR3 protein is CASSQAPLGRGHTGELFF.

This clone was found many times. The read terminates 3 residues ahead of where the CDR3 ends, so the germline J gene completes it. V gene TRBV19 combines with J gene TRBJ2-6, with TRBD2 identical over 10 bases. The CDR3 is 19 amino acids. Germline CDR1 reads LNHDA; CDR2 reads SQIVND (reference sequence). Germline trimming cut 5 bases from V and 2 bases from J; bases unmatched to any gene: 12. CDR3 sequence: CASSFPLGLAEAGANVLTF. CDR3 DNA, as far as it was read: TGTGCCAGTAGTTTCCCCCTCGGACTAGCGGAGGCTGGGGCCAACGTC.

Points on this clone: With the read ending 3 residues before the CDR3 end, the germline J gene is used to fill in that end. The chain is built from TRBV7-2 and TRBJ1-2; the D gene is possibly TRBD1 (6 bases). CDR3 length equals 15 residues. Germline CDR1 is SGHTA and CDR2 is FQGNSA. The CDR3 sequence: CASSFLAGGYNDYTF. CDR3 DNA, as far as it was read: TGTGCCAGCAGCTTTCTAGCGGGGGGCTACAATGAC.

In this sample, this clone turned up many times. One junction end disagrees with the germline gene, perhaps due to a read error. Read coverage stops 3 residues before the CDR3 terminus; the germline J gene supplies the remainder. This chain joins TRBV4-2 and TRBJ1-1; D might be TRBD1 (5 bases). The CDR3 has 15 residues. Germline V gene sequence: CDR1 LGHNA, CDR2 YNFKEQ. The part of the CDR3 DNA that was read is TGCGCCAGCAGCCAAGATAGATCAGGGTATACTGAA. This encodes CASSQDRSGYTE. The entire CDR3 protein reads CASSQDRSGYTEAFF.

The table lists this clone with many counts. The CDR3 end lies 3 residues beyond the end of the read and is filled in from the germline J gene. The chain uses TRBV10-3 and TRBJ2-3; D might be TRBD1 (6 bases). Germline values: CDR1 ENHRY, CDR2 SYGVKD. The CDR3 loop spans 13 amino acids. The CDR3 here is CAISHRVGETQYF. The CDR3 bases that were read are TGTGCCATCAGCCACAGGGTCGGGGAGACG.

The sample holds many counts of this clone. The read stops 3 residues short of the end of the CDR3; the missing end is completed from the germline J gene. The genes are TRBV5-1 and TRBJ1-2, with D unclear. Germline-derived CDR1 and CDR2 are SGHRS and YFSETQ. The CDR3 is 14 residues long. V lost 0 bases and J 2 bases, leaving 8 bases between the germline ends. Incomplete CDR3 DNA: TGCGCCAGCAGCTTGGTACCAGAGAACTATGGC. The encoded protein is CASSLVPENYG. The whole CDR3 protein reads CASSLVPENYGYTF.

This clone was seen more than once but under ten times. CDR3 protein: CASSLYTGPNYGQYF. The DNA read from the CDR3 is TGTGCCAGCAGCTTATATACAGGGCCCAACTATGGT. J is TRBJ2-4 and V is TRBV7-9; the D gene is possibly TRBD1 (6 bases). Read coverage stops 3 residues before the CDR3 terminus; the germline J gene supplies the remainder. This CDR3 has 15 residues. Germline V gives CDR1 SEHNR, CDR2 FQNEAQ (reference sequence).

This clone was found many times. The CDR3 end lies 3 residues beyond the end of the read and is filled in from the germline J gene. The chain has TRBV5-4 and TRBJ2-5; TRBD1 matches 8 bases. The CDR3 length is 13 residues. CDR1 and CDR2 (germline): SGHNT, YYREEE (reference sequence). After removal of 4 bases from V and 2 bases from J, the junction contained 1 base not matched to a gene. The CDR3: CASSRDRQETQYF. The DNA read from the CDR3 is TGTGCCAGCAGCCGGGACAGGCAAGAGACC.

This clone was counted ten times or more. The read ends 3 residues shy of where the CDR3 ends; the end is completed using the germline J gene. This sequence joins TRBV7-2 and TRBJ2-5, with unresolved D. This CDR3 has 13 amino acids. Germline assignment: CDR1 SGHTA and CDR2 FQGNSA. V was cut by 5 bases and J by 5 bases, with 12 bases left in between. This CDR3 reads CASSPSSRETQYF. The covered CDR3 bases are TGTGCCAGCAGCCCGAGTTCGAGGGAGACC. The full variable domain, completed using reference TRBV7-2 and TRBJ2-5, is GAGVSQSPSNKVTEKGKDVELRCDPISGHTALYWYRQSLGQGLEFLIYFQGNSAPDKSGLPSDRFSAERTGGSVSTLTIQRTQQEDSAVYLCASSPSSRETQYFGPGTRLLVL.

In this sample, this clone turned up a few times. The read comes to an end 3 residues before the CDR3 does, leaving the germline J gene to fill in the end. The genes are TRBV5-6 and TRBJ1-1; 8 bases are shared with TRBD1. The CDR3 is 12 amino acids. Trimming at V came to 3 bases and at J to 7 bases, leaving 2 bases not matched to a gene. Germline lookup yields CDR1 SGHDT and CDR2 YYEEEE. This CDR3 reads CASSYGQGEAFF. Incomplete CDR3 DNA: TGTGCCAGCAGCTACGGACAGGGTGAA.

The sample holds many counts of this clone. The read finishes 3 residues shy of the CDR3 end, and the germline J gene is used to complete it. J is TRBJ1-3 and V is TRBV6-2 or TRBV6-3, with 7 bases identical to TRBD1. Germline loops: CDR1 MNHEY, CDR2 SVGEGT. V shed 6 bases and J 2 bases; nucleotides not matched to a gene: 10. The CDR3 is 16 residues long. The CDR3 DNA, read in part, is TGTGCCAGCAGCCGAAACAGGGGTTTGACTGGAAACACC. As protein: CASSRNRGLTGNT. The full CDR3 protein is CASSRNRGLTGNTIYF.

This clone was observed a handful of times. Read data end 3 residues before the CDR3 end; the end is taken from the germline J gene. This rearrangement joins TRBV30 to TRBJ1-2; no clear D. Germline CDR1 is GTSNPN and CDR2 is SVGIG (reference sequence). This CDR3 has 13 residues. CDR3 region: CAWSVDADNDYTF. The CDR3 DNA, read in part, is TGTGCCTGGAGCGTTGACGCAGACAATGAC.

This clone was counted at least ten times. From the germline J gene comes the end of the CDR3, since the read stops 3 residues before it. This chain uses TRBV20-1 with TRBJ2-3; D remains unclear. Germline V gene data show CDR1 as DFQATT and CDR2 as SNEGSKA (reference sequence). This CDR3 contains 14 residues. The DNA read from the CDR3 is TGCAGTGCCACCGCAAGCAGGAACCAAGAGACG. This codes for CSATASRNQET. The CDR3 in its entirety is CSATASRNQETQYF.

This clone was counted many times. CDR3 DNA (partial): TGCAGTGCTAACGACAGGGGTCATAGGAATGAG. The encoded protein is CSANDRGHRNE. The full-length CDR3 reads as CSANDRGHRNEQFF. This chain links TRBV20-1 with TRBJ2-1; TRBD1 agrees at 8 bases. The read terminates 3 residues ahead of where the CDR3 ends, so the germline J gene completes it. Losses at the gene ends were 4 bases for V and 7 bases for J; bases not matched to a gene: 9. The CDR3 extends over 14 amino acids. The V gene's germline CDR1 is DFQATT and CDR2 SNEGSKA (reference sequence).

A word on this clone: The read halts 3 residues ahead of the CDR3 end, with the missing end drawn from the germline J gene. The chain joins TRBV19 to TRBJ1-1; D gene ambiguous. V was shortened by 7 bases and J by 1 base, with 7 bases between the two germline ends. This CDR3 comprises 12 residues. Germline V CDR1 and CDR2: LNHDA, SQIVND (reference sequence). CDR3 DNA, as far as it was read: TGTGCCAGTAAAGAGGGGAACACTGAA. Translated, it gives CASKEGNTE. The complete CDR3 sequence is CASKEGNTEAFF. Filled out from reference TRBV19 and TRBJ1-1, the complete variable domain reads DGGITQSPKYLFRKEGQNVTLSCEQNLNHDAMYWYRQDPGQGLRLIYYSQIVNDFQKGDIAEGYSVSREKKESFPLTVTSAQKNPTAFYLCASKEGNTEAFFGQGTRLTVV.

In its sample, this clone was seen many times. Coverage ceases 3 residues before the CDR3 finishes, and the germline J gene fills in the end. The gene calls are TRBV20-1 and TRBJ2-1, with D possibly being TRBD1 (6 bases). The CDR3 contains 15 residues. Germline V gene lookup returns CDR1 DFQATT and CDR2 SNEGSKA (reference sequence). The V end was cut by 6 bases, the J end by 4 bases, with 19 bases between. The CDR3 sequence is CSADSTSWSYNEQFF. The CDR3 DNA, read in part, is TGCAGTGCGGACAGTACTAGTTGGTCTTACAATGAG.

This clone was detected many times. The CDR3 end is not reached by the read, which stops 3 residues before it; the germline J gene fills it in. The rearrangement links TRBV6-1 to TRBJ1-1, with 8 bases lining up with TRBD1. J was trimmed by 5 bases and V by 2 bases; bases with no gene match: 7. The CDR3 totals 15 residues. The germline V gene has CDR1 MNHNS and CDR2 SASEGT. The CDR3 protein is CASSEPQGARTEAFF. CDR3 DNA (partial): TGTGCCAGCAGTGAACCGCAGGGGGCGCGAACTGAA.

This clone was counted many times. The sequenced fragment ends 3 residues before the CDR3 boundary, so the rest is inferred from the germline J gene. The chain is built from TRBV6-2 or TRBV6-3 and TRBJ1-6; D possibly corresponds to TRBD1 (6 bases). The CDR3 runs to 13 residues. Trimming pared 5 bases from V and 5 bases from J, leaving 7 bases between. The germline gives CDR1 MNHEY, CDR2 SVGEGT. This CDR3 reads CASSTGHNSPLHF. The DNA read from the CDR3 is TGTGCCAGCAGTACAGGGCATAATTCACCC.

There are many counts of this clone. The read halts 3 residues ahead of the CDR3 end, with the missing end drawn from the germline J gene. V is TRBV19 and J is TRBJ2-1; D is possibly TRBD2 (5 bases). The V gene lost 2 bases and the J gene lost 6 bases, with 11 bases spanning the gap. The germline V gene encodes CDR1 LNHDA and CDR2 SQIVND (reference sequence). The CDR3 consists of 14 residues. CDR3 bases read: TGTGCCAGTAGTATACGGTGGCTAGCCAATGAG. As protein: CASSIRWLANE. The entire CDR3 is CASSIRWLANEQFF.

This clone was counted many times. The CDR3 end lies 3 residues beyond the end of the read and is filled in from the germline J gene. The chain uses TRBV19 and TRBJ2-6; 8 bases are a match to TRBD1. Germline loops: CDR1 LNHDA, CDR2 SQIVND (reference sequence). Trimming took 4 bases from V and 3 from J; bases not matched to a gene: 8. This CDR3 contains 17 residues. The sequenced part of the CDR3 DNA is TGTGCCAGTAGTAAGTCTACAGGGGGGATTGGGGCCAACGTC. This codes for CASSKSTGGIGANV. In full, the CDR3 is CASSKSTGGIGANVLTF.

This clone was detected ten times or more. The CDR3 is cut off 3 residues early in the read; its end comes from the germline J gene. This chain joins TRBV19 and TRBJ2-7; 9 bases fit TRBD1. The trim removed 8 bases at V and 4 bases at J, leaving 6 bases unmatched. CDR3 size: 13 residues. Germline V lookup: CDR1 LNHDA, CDR2 SQIVND (reference sequence). The sequenced CDR3 bases are TGTGCCAGTCGTAGACAGGGGGGGTACGAG. Amino acids: CASRRQGGYE. Given in full, the CDR3 is CASRRQGGYEQYF.

The sample holds many counts of this clone. The read halts 3 residues ahead of the CDR3 end, with the missing end drawn from the germline J gene. In the same sample, other DNA sequences code for this CDR3. The rearrangement links TRBV18 to TRBJ1-4; TRBD1 matches at 7 bases. The CDR3 has 14 residues. Germline lookup yields CDR1 KGHSH and CDR2 LQKENI. Germline trimming cut 3 bases from V and 7 bases from J; bases unmatched to any gene: 5. CDR3 residues: CASSPGQTLEKLFF. The part of the CDR3 DNA that was read is TGTGCCAGCTCACCGGGACAGACTCTTGAAAAA.

A remark on this clone: From the germline J gene comes the end of the CDR3, since the read stops 3 residues before it. The gene calls are TRBV6-2 or TRBV6-3 and TRBJ1-2, with 7 bases identical to TRBD1. Germline CDR1 MNHEY, CDR2 SVGEGT. The CDR3 sequence is 16 residues long. The sequenced CDR3 bases are TGTGCCAGCCGCGGCTCCCTAGCGGGGGGGACAGATACC. Translated, it gives CASRGSLAGGTDT. The entire CDR3 is CASRGSLAGGTDTYTF.

With regard to this clone: The read gets to within 3 residues of the CDR3 end, and the germline J gene fills in the rest. The V gene is TRBV7-9, the J gene TRBJ2-4; TRBD1 aligns across 8 bases. This CDR3 comprises 14 residues. Germline V gives CDR1 SEHNR, CDR2 FQNEAQ (reference sequence). The CDR3 loop is CASSLATGGHGQYF. CDR3 bases read: TGTGCCAGCAGCCTTGCAACAGGGGGTCACGGT.